This TCR beta chain was retrieved from a study of T cell responses to AZD1222 COVID-19 vaccine. Whole-study results and caveats: Along spike, vaccine-associated CD4 TCRs were found throughout, with dominance at 160-218 and 743-854. The sample set comprised mostly white British donors with more females, and clonal diversity was possibly underestimated.

Only in-frame clones appear in the TCRdb table, and some are missing; sequencing was by immunoSEQ multiplex PCR. This table holds under 170,000 clones, around 90% found once. On this clone: What it recognizes is unknown.

Combined were second doses at about 4 or about 12 weeks. The CDR3 is 15 amino acids. CDR1 and CDR2 from the germline V gene are GTSNPN and SVGIG (reference sequence). Trimming left V 3 bases short and J 7 bases short, with 21 bases between. The TCR sequence derives from an adult who received the AZD1222 COVID-19 vaccine. The V gene is TRBV30, the J gene TRBJ2-5, with D possibly being TRBD1 (5 bases). The input for sequencing was peripheral blood, taken 28 days after the second AZD1222 dose. CDR3 sequence reads: CAWREGANILGTQYF. In DNA form, the CDR3 reads TGTGCCTGGAGAGAAGGGGCCAACATTTTGGGGACCCAGTACTTC.